The clone carrying this T cell receptor (beta chain) has a single count. These data are taken from a study of technical replicates of blood from a handful of donors. Using immunoSEQ multiplex PCR, the repertoire was profiled, and TCRdb retains in-frame clones only, with some absent. The sample lists tens of thousands of clones, about 91% seen once, with approximately 0.4% in the top ten. V was cut by 8 bases and J by 3 bases, with 16 bases left in between. CDR1 and CDR2 from the germline V gene are SNHLY and FYNNEI. CDR3 length: 14 amino acids. The rearrangement joins TRBV2 to TRBJ1-2; possible D gene TRBD1, 5 bases. Specimen: T cells isolated from PBMCs. This TCR came from a human donor in good health. Some clones in this sample may be carry-over from other donors' samples. The CDR3 coding sequence is TGTGCCAGCGGGGGGGGAGGAAGGGACTATGGCTACACCTTC. Translation: CASGGGGRDYGYTF.